These 3 T cell receptor beta chains were all obtained from the same sample, sequenced in a study of radiation and T cells in renal cell carcinoma. Documented time point: baseline pretreatment blood. Treatment specified: 15 Gy SBRT to primary tumor, nephrectomy 4 weeks later. Sequencing used immunoSEQ multiplex PCR; TCRdb keeps in-frame clones, though not all of them. Among about 140,000 clones listed, less than 90% were seen once. The source was blood, collected from a patient whose treatment included radiotherapy and nephrectomy. The receptor set was obtained from a woman between 50 and 59 years old with renal cell carcinoma.

The V gene is TRBV5-1, the J gene TRBJ1-5; weak D call: TRBD1 (6 bases). Trimming shortened V by 0 bases and J by 3 bases, and 13 bases separated the two germline ends. From germline, CDR1 is SGHRS and CDR2 YFSETQ. The CDR3 is made up of 16 amino acids. The CDR3 DNA reads as TGCGCCAGCAGCTTGGAAGGGGGAGGACTCAATCAGCCCCAGCATTTT. Amino acid sequence: CASSLEGGGLNQPQHF.

The J gene is TRBJ1-5, the V gene TRBV6-6; D may be TRBD1 (5 bases). Trimming pared 2 bases from V and 1 base from J, leaving 12 bases between. Germline lookup yields CDR1 MNHNY and CDR2 SVGAGI (reference sequence). This CDR3 is 16 amino acids long. The CDR3 region is CASSYPRERSNQPQHF. The CDR3 nucleotides read TGTGCCAGCAGTTACCCCAGGGAGAGAAGCAATCAGCCCCAGCATTTT.

The J gene is TRBJ2-5, the V gene TRBV7-2, with D possibly matching TRBD1 (6 bases). This CDR3 spans 16 amino acids. V was clipped by 4 bases and J by 1 base, with 16 bases between them. CDR1 SGHTA and CDR2 FQGNSA come from the germline V gene. The CDR3 loop reads CASSSQLRQVQETQYF. The DNA for the CDR3 is TGTGCCAGCAGCTCCCAACTCCGACAGGTCCAAGAGACCCAGTACTTC.